The clone carrying this T cell receptor beta chain has only a few counts. Its antigen is unknown. The whole isolated RNA underwent reverse transcription, so sequencing captured expressed TCRB transcripts. Sequenced naive, central memory and regulatory T cell samples produced an average of around 4 million reads. Sequenced by immunoSEQ multiplex PCR; TCRdb stores in-frame clones only, minus some. The table includes roughly 240,000 clones, about 23% detected once. Trimming took off 7 bases at V and 5 bases at J, with 12 bases between the two ends. Germline CDR1 is SQVTM and CDR2 is ANQGSEA. The CDR3 spans 12 residues. Sorting with CD45RO/CCR7/CD25/CD127/CD95/CD27 yielded naive, central memory, regulatory and stem-like memory CD4+ cells. The data belong to a study of beta chain features in type 1 diabetes. Study-wide findings and caveats: All four CD4+ subsets from Type 1 diabetes patients carried moderately but significantly shorter TCRB CDR3s. Shorter templates might be favored by PCR, and equally so in patients and in controls.

This clonotype was sampled from a woman between 25 and 40 years old with type 1 diabetes. J is TRBJ1-5 and V is TRBV29-1, with a tentative D call TRBD1 (6 bases). What was sequenced was naive CD4+ T cells from blood. CDR3 DNA: TGCAGCGCTGTACAGGGCGATCAGCCCCAGCATTTT. Translated: CSAVQGDQPQHF.